Included here is one T cell receptor (beta chain) sequence, with context. The sample originates from a study of blood T cell repertoires in COVID-19. Whole-study context: Both acute and convalescent COVID-19 samples were obtained from the United States, Italy and Spain.

The CDR3 runs to 16 residues. Germline V lookup: CDR1 SGHVS, CDR2 FQNEAQ. Trimming took off 6 bases at V and 1 base at J, with 18 bases between the two ends. Seattle-derived patients entered the study during active infection and were followed longitudinally. The assay was immunoSEQ multiplex PCR, and TCRdb's table has in-frame clones only and misses some. Here the sample spans approximately 330,000 clones, roughly 87% being singletons. This TCR came from a man aged 25-45 years with COVID-19, enrolled during active disease. Sequenced input: peripheral blood. This chain uses TRBV7-8 with TRBJ2-5, with a tentative D call TRBD2 (6 bases). The CDR3 region has the DNA TGTGCCAGCAGTCCACCCAGGGTAGCGGTCCAAGAGACCCAGTACTTC. Encoded protein: CASSPPRVAVQETQYF.